This T cell receptor beta chain was sequenced in a study of CXCR3-negative and CXCR3-positive naive CD8 T cells. Preparation of TRB cDNA libraries relied on 5' RACE carrying UMI labels. Using the 5' RACE reads, TCRdb records one entry per CDR3 protein without DNA. This sample's table reports 130,000 or so distinct CDR3 sequences. CDR1 and CDR2 from the germline V gene are SQVTM and ANQGSEA. The CDR3 spans 15 residues. This TCR derives from a human donor in good health. Some clones in this sample may be carry-over from other donors' samples. Sequenced: naive CXCR3- CD8+ T cells from blood. Regarding subset: CD45RO-CCR7+CD27+CD95- naive CD8+ T cells lacking CXCR3 (TNR3-). This chain joins TRBV29-1 and TRBJ2-7; TCRdb reports TRBD2, a call that lacks DNA to check it against. The CDR3 sequence: CSVELYSGSSYEQYF.